Detailed here is one T cell receptor beta chain. The data stem from a study of control samples from healthy donors and cancer patients. The length of the CDR3 is 13 residues. CDR1 is SGHRS, CDR2 YFSETQ, per germline. Trimming took 3 bases from V and 7 from J, leaving 13 bases between them. Sequencing was performed with immunoSEQ multiplex PCR; in TCRdb, only in-frame clones are kept and a portion is missing. The table includes about 150,000 clones, about 94% detected once. This sequence originates from a man in his forties or fifties in good health. The chain links TRBV5-1 to TRBJ1-2, with a tentative D call TRBD1 (5 bases). The sample comprised blood. The CDR3 region is CASSWAGTVGYTF. CDR3 nucleotide sequence: TGCGCCAGCAGCTGGGCAGGGACGGTTGGCTACACCTTC.